This T cell receptor beta chain was observed in a study of shared clonotypes between healthy human individuals. A roughly 200 ng quantity of DNA, 30,000 to 35,000 T cell genomes, went into the sorted-subset replicate PCRs. The assay was immunoSEQ multiplex PCR, and TCRdb's table has in-frame clones only and misses some. The sample includes about 1 million clones, approximately 68% of them seen just once. This CDR3 has 17 residues. Germline CDR1 SGHVS, CDR2 FQNEAQ. The V end lost 5 bases, the J end lost 0 bases, and 16 bases lay between the germline ends. The clonotype comes from a man younger than 35 in good health. The rearrangement uses TRBV7-8 and TRBJ2-2; either TRBD1 or TRBD2 may fit D (5 bases each). Source material: memory CD4+ T cells sorted from blood. The subset denotes: CD45RA-negative fraction. The CDR3 region is CASSRQFGATNTGELFF. The CDR3 DNA follows: TGTGCCAGCAGCCGTCAGTTCGGGGCGACGAACACCGGGGAGCTGTTTTTT.